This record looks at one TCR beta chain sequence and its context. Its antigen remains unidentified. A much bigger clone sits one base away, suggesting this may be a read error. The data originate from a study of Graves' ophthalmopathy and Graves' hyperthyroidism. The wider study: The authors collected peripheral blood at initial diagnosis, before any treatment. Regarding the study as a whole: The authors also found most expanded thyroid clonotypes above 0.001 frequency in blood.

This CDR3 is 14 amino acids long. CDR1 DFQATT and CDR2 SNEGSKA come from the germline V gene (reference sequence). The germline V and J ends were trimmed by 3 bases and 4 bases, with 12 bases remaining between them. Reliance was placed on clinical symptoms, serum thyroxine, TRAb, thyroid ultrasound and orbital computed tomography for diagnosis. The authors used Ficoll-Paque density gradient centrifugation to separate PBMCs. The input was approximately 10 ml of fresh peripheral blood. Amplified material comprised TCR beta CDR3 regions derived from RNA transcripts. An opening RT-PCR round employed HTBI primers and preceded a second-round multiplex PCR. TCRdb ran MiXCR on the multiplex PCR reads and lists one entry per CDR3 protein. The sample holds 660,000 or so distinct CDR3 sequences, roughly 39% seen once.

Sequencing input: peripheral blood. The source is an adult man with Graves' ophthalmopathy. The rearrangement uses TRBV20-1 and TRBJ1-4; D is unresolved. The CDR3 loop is CSARRTELNEKLFF. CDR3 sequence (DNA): TGCAGTGCTAGGAGGACGGAACTTAATGAAAAACTGTTTTTT.